This entry lists 10 T cell receptor beta chains sequenced from one sample in a study of OX40 agonist ivuxolimab in advanced cancers. TCRdb's table, derived via immunoSEQ multiplex PCR, lists solely in-frame clones and lacks some. The table has approximately 70,000 clones, roughly 87% seen once. Sequenced here: CD4+ or CD8+ T cells sorted from blood, sampled in a trial of the OX40 agonist ivuxolimab. The receptors were gathered from an adult with an advanced solid tumor such as melanoma, head and neck, liver or kidney cancer.

The rearrangement joins TRBV7-2 to TRBJ1-4, with 7 bases lining up with TRBD1. Germline trimming cut 1 base from V and 4 bases from J; bases unmatched to any gene: 3. The CDR3 runs to 15 residues. Germline values: CDR1 SGHTA, CDR2 FQGNSA. The CDR3 sequence: CASSLVGQINEKLFF. Written as DNA, the CDR3 is TGTGCCAGCAGCTTAGTGGGACAGATTAATGAAAAACTGTTTTTT.

The chain recombines TRBV23-1 with TRBJ2-2; D ambiguous. Being an ORF, TRBV23-1 has a function that is uncertain. The ends were cut back, 2 bases at V and 1 base at J, with 8 bases in the middle. This CDR3 has 15 amino acids. The CDR3 nucleotides read TGCGCCAGCAGTCAACAGGCGGAGAACACCGGGGAGCTGTTTTTT. It specifies CASSQQAENTGELFF.

This clone was detected only once. The J gene is TRBJ2-7, the V gene TRBV5-6, with TRBD1 matching over 9 bases. The CDR3 sequence is 15 residues long. CDR1 SGHDT and CDR2 YYEEEE come from the germline V gene. The junction had 7 bases not matched to a gene; V was cut back by 3 bases and J by 3 bases. This CDR3 is CASSSFGDRVYEQYF. The CDR3 DNA follows: TGTGCCAGCAGCTCTTTCGGGGACAGGGTCTACGAGCAGTACTTC.

The V and J genes are TRBV5-4 and TRBJ2-3; D unresolved. Trimming removed 2 bases from V and 4 bases from J, with 8 bases in between. CDR1 and CDR2 (germline): SGHNT, YYREEE (reference sequence). This CDR3 contains 13 residues. DNA of the CDR3: TGTGCCAGCAGCTTTAGCCCGCCAGATACGCAGTATTTT. Translation gives CASSFSPPDTQYF.

The chain joins TRBV27 to TRBJ1-1; weak D call: TRBD1 (5 bases). The CDR3 length is 13 residues. CDR1 and CDR2 from the germline V gene are MNHEY and SMNVEV (reference sequence). Trimming cost V 6 bases and J 7 bases, with 15 bases left between them. This CDR3 reads CASRGTGRVEAFF. Here the CDR3 DNA reads TGTGCCAGCAGGGGTACAGGCCGAGTTGAAGCTTTCTTT.

This sequence joins TRBV6-6 and TRBJ1-6, with 7 bases identical to TRBD1. CDR1 is MNHNY, CDR2 SVGAGI, per germline (reference sequence). CDR3 length equals 13 residues. V dropped 7 bases and J dropped 5; count of bases not matched to a gene: 2. CDR3 region: CASTGQNNSPLHF. Written as DNA, the CDR3 is TGTGCCAGCACGGGACAGAATAATTCACCCCTCCACTTT.

This chain links TRBV28 with TRBJ1-2, with D unresolved. V lost 1 base, J lost 6 bases, and 15 bases lay in between. The germline V gene encodes CDR1 MDHEN and CDR2 SYDVKM. The CDR3 loop spans 15 amino acids. The DNA of the CDR3 is TGTGCCAGCAGTTTATCCTACCCAGCTATGGATGGCTACACCTTC. This gives the protein CASSLSYPAMDGYTF.

As regards this clone: Additional DNA sequences in this sample encode the identical CDR3. The chain recombines TRBV6-1 with TRBJ2-7; 12 bases match TRBD1. The germline CDR1 and CDR2 sequences are MNHNS and SASEGT. The CDR3 runs to 13 residues. With 6 bases clipped from V and 6 bases from J, the junction kept 3 bases outside the gene matches. The CDR3 reads CASSRDRGREQYF. The DNA of the CDR3 is TGTGCCAGCAGCCGGGACAGGGGGCGCGAGCAGTACTTC.

The V gene is TRBV28, the J gene TRBJ1-5, with a tentative D call TRBD1 (6 bases). Germline values: CDR1 MDHEN, CDR2 SYDVKM. The CDR3 runs to 15 residues. V was shortened by 7 bases and J by 6 bases, with 19 bases between the two germline ends. The CDR3 here is CASTTGGGSIQPQHF. In DNA, the CDR3 is TGTGCCAGCACCACGGGAGGGGGGAGTATTCAGCCCCAGCATTTT. Using reference TRBV28 and TRBJ1-5 for the parts outside the CDR3, the full variable domain is DVKVTQSSRYLVKRTGEKVFLECVQDMDHENMFWYRQDPGLGLRLIYFSYDVKMKEKGDIPEGYSVSREKKERFSLILESASTNQTSMYLCASTTGGGSIQPQHFGDGTRLSIL.

This clone has only one observation. The junction does not match germline at one end; this may be a read error. For the CDR3, the DNA is TGTGCTAGCAGCCCCGGGACACAAGCAGGAGATACGCAGTATTTT. It encodes CASSPGTQAGDTQYF. This chain links TRBV7-7 with TRBJ2-3; TRBD1 might be the D (6 bases). The CDR3 contains 15 residues. CDR1 SSHAT and CDR2 FNYEAQ come from the germline V gene (reference sequence).